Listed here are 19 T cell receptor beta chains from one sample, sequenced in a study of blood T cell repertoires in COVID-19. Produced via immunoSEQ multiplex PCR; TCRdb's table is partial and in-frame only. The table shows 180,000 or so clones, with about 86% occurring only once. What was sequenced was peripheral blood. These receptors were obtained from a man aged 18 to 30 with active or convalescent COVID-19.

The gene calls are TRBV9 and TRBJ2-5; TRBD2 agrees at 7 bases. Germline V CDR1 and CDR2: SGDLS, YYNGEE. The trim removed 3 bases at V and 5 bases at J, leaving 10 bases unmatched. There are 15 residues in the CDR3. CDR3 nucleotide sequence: TGTGCCAGCAGCGATTCGGCGGGAGCCAAGGAGACCCAGTACTTC. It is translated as CASSDSAGAKETQYF.

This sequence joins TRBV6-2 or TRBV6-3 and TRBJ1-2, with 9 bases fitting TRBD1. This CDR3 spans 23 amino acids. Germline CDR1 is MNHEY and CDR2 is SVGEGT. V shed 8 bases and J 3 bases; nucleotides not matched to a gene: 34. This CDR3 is CASGLLGEVRDRVSGNSHYGYTF. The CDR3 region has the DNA TGTGCCAGCGGCCTACTCGGGGAGGTCCGGGACAGGGTTAGTGGAAACAGCCACTATGGCTACACCTTC.

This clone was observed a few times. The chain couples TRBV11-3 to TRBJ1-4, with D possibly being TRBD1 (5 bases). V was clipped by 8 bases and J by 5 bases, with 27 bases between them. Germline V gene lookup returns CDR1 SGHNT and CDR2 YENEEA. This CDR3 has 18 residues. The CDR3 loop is CASVLPETRGRLNEKLFF. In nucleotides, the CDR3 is TGTGCCAGCGTCCTACCAGAAACAAGGGGCCGGTTGAATGAAAAACTGTTTTTT.

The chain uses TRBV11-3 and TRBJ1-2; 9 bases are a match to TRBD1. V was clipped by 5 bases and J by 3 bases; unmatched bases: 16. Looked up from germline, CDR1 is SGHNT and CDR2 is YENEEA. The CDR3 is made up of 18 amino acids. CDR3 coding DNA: TGTGCCAGCAGCGTACCTGGGACAGGGTACTTTGGTGACTATGGCTACACCTTC. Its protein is CASSVPGTGYFGDYGYTF.

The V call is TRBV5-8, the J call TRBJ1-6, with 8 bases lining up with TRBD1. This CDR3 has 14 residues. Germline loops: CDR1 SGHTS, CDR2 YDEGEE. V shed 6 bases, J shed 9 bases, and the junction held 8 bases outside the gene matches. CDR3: CASTLGQGGSPLHF. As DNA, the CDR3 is TGTGCCAGCACCCTTGGACAGGGAGGTTCACCCCTCCACTTT.

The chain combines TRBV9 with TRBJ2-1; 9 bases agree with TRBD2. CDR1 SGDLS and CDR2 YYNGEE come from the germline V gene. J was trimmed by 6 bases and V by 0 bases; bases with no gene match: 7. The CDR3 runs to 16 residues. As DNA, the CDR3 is TGTGCCAGCAGCGTAGGTTTACTAGCGGGCGGCAATGAGCAGTTCTTC. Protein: CASSVGLLAGGNEQFF.

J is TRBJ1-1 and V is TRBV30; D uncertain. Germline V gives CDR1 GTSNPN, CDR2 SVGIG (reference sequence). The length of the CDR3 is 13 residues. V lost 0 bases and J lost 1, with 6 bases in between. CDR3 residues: CAWSVRENTEAFF. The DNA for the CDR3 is TGTGCCTGGAGTGTACGGGAGAACACTGAAGCTTTCTTT.

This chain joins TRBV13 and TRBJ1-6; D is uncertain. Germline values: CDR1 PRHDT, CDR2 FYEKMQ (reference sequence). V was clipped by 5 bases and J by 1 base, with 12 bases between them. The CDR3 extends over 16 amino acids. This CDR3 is CASSPAGTSYNSPLHF. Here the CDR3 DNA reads TGTGCCAGCAGCCCAGCGGGTACGTCCTATAATTCACCCCTCCACTTT.

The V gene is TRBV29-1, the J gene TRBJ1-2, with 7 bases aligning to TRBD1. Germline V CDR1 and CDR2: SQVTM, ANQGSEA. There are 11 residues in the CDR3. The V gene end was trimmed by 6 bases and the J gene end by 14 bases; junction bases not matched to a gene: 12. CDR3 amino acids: CSVTRDSRGTF. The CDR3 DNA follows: TGCAGCGTAACGCGGGACAGTAGAGGGACCTTC.

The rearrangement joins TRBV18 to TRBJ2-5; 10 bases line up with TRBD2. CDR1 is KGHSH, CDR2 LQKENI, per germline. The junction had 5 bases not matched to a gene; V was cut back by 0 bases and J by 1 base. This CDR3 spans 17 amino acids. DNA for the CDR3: TGTGCCAGCTCACCACCAGAAGCGGGAGGGTTCCAAGAGACCCAGTACTTC. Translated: CASSPPEAGGFQETQYF.

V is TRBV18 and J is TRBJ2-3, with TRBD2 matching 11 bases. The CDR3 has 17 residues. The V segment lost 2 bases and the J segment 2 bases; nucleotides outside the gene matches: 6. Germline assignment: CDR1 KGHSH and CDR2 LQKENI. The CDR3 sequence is CASSPASSGGFTDTQYF. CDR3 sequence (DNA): TGTGCCAGCTCACCAGCGTCTAGCGGGGGGTTCACAGATACGCAGTATTTT. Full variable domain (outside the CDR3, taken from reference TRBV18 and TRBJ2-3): NAGVMQNPRHLVRRRGQEARLRCSPMKGHSHVYWYRQLPEEGLKFMVYLQKENIIDESGMPKERFSAEFPKEGPSILRIQQVVRGDSAAYFCASSPASSGGFTDTQYFGPGTRLTVL.

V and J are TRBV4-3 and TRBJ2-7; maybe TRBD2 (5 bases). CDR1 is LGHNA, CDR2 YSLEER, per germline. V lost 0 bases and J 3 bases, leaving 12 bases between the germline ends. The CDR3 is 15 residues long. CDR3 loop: CASSQDLGVIYEQYF. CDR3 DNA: TGCGCCAGCAGCCAAGATCTGGGAGTAATCTACGAGCAGTACTTC.

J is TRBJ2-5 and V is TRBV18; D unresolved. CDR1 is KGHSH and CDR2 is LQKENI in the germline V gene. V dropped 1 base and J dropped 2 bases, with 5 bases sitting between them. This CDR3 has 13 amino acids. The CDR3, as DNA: TGTGCCAGCTCACCACGGGCTCAAGAGACCCAGTACTTC. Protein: CASSPRAQETQYF.

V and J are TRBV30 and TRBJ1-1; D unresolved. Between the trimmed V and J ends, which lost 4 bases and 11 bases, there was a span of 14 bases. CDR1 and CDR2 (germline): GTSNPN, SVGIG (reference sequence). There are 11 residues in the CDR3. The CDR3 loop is CAWNMPSRAFF. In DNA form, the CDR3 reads TGTGCCTGGAATATGCCGTCTAGGGCTTTCTTT.

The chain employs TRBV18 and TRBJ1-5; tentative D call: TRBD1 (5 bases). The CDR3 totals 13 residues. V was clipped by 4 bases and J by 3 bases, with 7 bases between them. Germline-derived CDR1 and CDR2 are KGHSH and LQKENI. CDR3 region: CASSRQPNQPQHF. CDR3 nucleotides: TGTGCCAGCTCACGACAGCCCAATCAGCCCCAGCATTTT.

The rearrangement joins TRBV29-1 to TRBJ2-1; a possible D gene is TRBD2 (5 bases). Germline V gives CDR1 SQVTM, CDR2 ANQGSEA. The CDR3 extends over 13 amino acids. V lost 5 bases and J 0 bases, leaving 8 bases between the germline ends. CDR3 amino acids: CSVRESSYNEQFF. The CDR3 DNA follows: TGCAGCGTTAGGGAGAGCTCCTACAATGAGCAGTTCTTC.

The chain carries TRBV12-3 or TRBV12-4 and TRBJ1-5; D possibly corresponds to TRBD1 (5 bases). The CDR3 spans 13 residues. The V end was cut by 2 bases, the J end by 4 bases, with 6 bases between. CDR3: CASSLQGNQPQHF. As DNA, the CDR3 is TGTGCCAGCAGTTTACAGGGAAATCAGCCCCAGCATTTT.

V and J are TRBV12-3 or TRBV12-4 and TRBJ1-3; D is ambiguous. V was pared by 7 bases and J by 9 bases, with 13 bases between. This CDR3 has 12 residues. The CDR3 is CASNTARGTIYF. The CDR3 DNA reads TGTGCCAGCAACACCGCACGAGGCACCATATATTTT.

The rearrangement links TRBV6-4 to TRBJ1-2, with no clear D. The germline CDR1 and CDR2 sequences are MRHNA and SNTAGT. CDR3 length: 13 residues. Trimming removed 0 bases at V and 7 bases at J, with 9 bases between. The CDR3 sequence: CASSDSERGGYTF. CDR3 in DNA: TGTGCCAGCAGTGACTCAGAGCGGGGTGGCTACACCTTC.